The rows below give T cell receptor beta chains drawn from one sample of a study of blood T cell repertoires in COVID-19. The repertoire was sequenced with immunoSEQ multiplex PCR; TCRdb's copy has only in-frame clones and lacks some. The table shows some 150,000 clones, with about 89% occurring only once. Sequenced material: peripheral blood. The origin of the receptors is a man aged 45 to 65 with acute or convalescent COVID-19. The CDR3 runs from the conserved cysteine through the conserved F or W. The D gene is left open where the match is weak.

D gene,V gene,CDR3 length,CDR3 protein
TRBD2,TRBV7-6,14,CASSSQGGSNIQYF
.,TRBV7-3,13,CASSPRDSRGYTF
.,TRBV19,14,CASTSEKGNQPQHF
TRBD1,TRBV5-4,14,CASSSGQVGSPLHF
TRBD2,TRBV6-5,13,CATASGLYNEQFF
.,TRBV7-2,13,CASSLEARNEQFF
TRBD1,TRBV28,15,CASSLGTGLNTEAFF
.,TRBV7-9,15,CASSLVQAGTDTQYF
.,TRBV2,12,CASSPGSDEQFF
TRBD1,TRBV9,16,CASSVYPLQGADTIYF
.,TRBV7-3,13,CASSRDLSYEQYF
TRBD1,TRBV28,17,CASSLSKGQGVVYGYTF
TRBD1,TRBV6-6,13,CASRPTGRYGYTF
.,TRBV2,11,CASSEQNGQFF
.,TRBV11-1,13,CASSSPEMLEQYF
.,TRBV4-1,18,CASSQDFVVTGTLNEQFF
.,TRBV6-6,14,CASSSNGRDTEAFF
.,TRBV11-3,13,CASSLGRDNEQFF
TRBD1,TRBV11-2,13,CASSRDRPYEQYF
TRBD1,TRBV9,15,CASSVDRGEREKLFF
.,TRBV4-3,14,CASSQDRGYGELFF
.,TRBV6-5,11,CATSLGHEQYF
TRBD1,TRBV28,15,CASSIGDRYTGELFF
TRBD1,TRBV18,16,CASSSFSGGDFEKLFF
.,TRBV19,14,CASSIRGGRDQAFF
TRBD1,TRBV12-3/TRBV12-4,13,CASSSGTGDGYTF
TRBD1,TRBV3-1/TRBV3-2,17,CASSQVPDRASYNEQFF
TRBD1,TRBV5-1,17,CASSLTGQGGNQETQYF
.,TRBV7-9,14,CASSIPEGTDTQYF
TRBD1,TRBV3-1/TRBV3-2,17,CASSQVDRGFSSYEQYF
TRBD1,TRBV14,15,CASSTRDRPYNEQFF
.,TRBV6-5,15,CASSYSRGGAYGYTF